The clone carrying this T cell receptor (beta chain) was seen a few times. At one end, the junction sequence differs from germline, possibly due to a read error. The data were taken from a study of blood T cell repertoires in COVID-19. Study-wide background: The samples span acute and convalescent COVID-19 from the United States, Italy and Spain. PBMCs, B-cell-depleted T cells, or T cells were the source of the cDNA or gDNA that made up the material.

The CDR3 sequence is 12 residues long. Germline values: CDR1 MNHEY, CDR2 SVGAGI. Per the authors' pipeline: Amplified reference gene primers provided the basis for estimating nucleated cell counts. Profiling relied on immunoSEQ multiplex PCR, and the TCRdb table lists in-frame clones only, not all of them. The V and J calls and clone size were taken over from that table, and D and trimming were inferred from the DNA. The repertoire holds about 240,000 clones, with roughly four fifths as singletons. Seattle enrolled patients during active infection and tracked them longitudinally. This clonotype was sampled from an elderly woman with COVID-19, enrolled during active disease. V and J are TRBV6-5 and TRBJ1-1; 7 bases align to TRBD1. The specimen was peripheral blood. Here the CDR3 DNA reads TGTGCCAGCAGTGACTCGACAGGGAAGGCTTTCTTT. It specifies CASSDSTGKAFF.